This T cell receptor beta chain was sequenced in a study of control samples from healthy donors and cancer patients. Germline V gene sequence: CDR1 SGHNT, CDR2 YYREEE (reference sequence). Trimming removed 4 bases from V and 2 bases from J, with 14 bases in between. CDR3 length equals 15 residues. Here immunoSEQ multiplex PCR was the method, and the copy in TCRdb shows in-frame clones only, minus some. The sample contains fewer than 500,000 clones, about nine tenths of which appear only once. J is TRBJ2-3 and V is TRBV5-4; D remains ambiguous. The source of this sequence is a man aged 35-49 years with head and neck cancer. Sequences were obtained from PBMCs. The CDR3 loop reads CASSHKGGTTDTQYF. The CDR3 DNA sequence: TGTGCCAGCAGCCATAAAGGCGGAACCACAGATACGCAGTATTTT.